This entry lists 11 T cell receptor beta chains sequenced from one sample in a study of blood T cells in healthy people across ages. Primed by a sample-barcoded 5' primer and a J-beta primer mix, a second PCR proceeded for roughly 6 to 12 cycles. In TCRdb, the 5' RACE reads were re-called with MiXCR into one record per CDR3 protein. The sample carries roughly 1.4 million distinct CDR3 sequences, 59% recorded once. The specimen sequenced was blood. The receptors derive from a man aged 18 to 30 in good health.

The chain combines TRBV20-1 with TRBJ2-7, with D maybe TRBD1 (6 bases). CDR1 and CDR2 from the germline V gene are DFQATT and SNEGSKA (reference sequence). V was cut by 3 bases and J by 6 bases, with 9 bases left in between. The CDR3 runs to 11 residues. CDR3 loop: CSARDSIEQYF. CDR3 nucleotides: TGCAGTGCTAGGGACAGCATCGAGCAGTACTTC.

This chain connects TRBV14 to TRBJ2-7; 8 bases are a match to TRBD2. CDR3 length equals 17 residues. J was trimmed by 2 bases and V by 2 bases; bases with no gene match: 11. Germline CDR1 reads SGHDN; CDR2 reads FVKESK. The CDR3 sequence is CASSQRFPGGDPYEQYF. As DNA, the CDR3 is TGTGCCAGCAGCCAAAGGTTTCCCGGGGGGGACCCCTACGAGCAGTACTTC.

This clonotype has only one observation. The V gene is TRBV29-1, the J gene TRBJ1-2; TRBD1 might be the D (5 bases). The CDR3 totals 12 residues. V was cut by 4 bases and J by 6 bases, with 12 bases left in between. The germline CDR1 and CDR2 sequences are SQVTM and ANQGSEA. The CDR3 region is CSVGAPGDGYTF. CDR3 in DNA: TGCAGCGTTGGTGCCCCGGGGGATGGCTACACCTTC.

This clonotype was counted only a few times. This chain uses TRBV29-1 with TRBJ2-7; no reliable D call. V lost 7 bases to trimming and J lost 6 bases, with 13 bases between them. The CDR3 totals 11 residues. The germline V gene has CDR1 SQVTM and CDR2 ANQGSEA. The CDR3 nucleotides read TGCAGCGCCGTAGGGCATCTCGAGCAGTACTTC. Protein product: CSAVGHLEQYF.

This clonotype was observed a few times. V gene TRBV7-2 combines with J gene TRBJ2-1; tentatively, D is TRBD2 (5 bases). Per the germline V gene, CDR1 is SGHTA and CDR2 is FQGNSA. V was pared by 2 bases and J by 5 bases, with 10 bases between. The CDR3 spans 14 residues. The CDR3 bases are TGTGCCAGCAGCTTAAGCGGACGTCACAATGAGCAGTTCTTC. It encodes CASSLSGRHNEQFF.

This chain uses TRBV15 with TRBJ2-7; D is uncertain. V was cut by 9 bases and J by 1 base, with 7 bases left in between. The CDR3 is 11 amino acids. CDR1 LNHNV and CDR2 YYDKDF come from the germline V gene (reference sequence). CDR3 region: CATSTSYEQYF. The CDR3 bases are TGTGCCACTTCAACGTCCTACGAGCAGTACTTC.

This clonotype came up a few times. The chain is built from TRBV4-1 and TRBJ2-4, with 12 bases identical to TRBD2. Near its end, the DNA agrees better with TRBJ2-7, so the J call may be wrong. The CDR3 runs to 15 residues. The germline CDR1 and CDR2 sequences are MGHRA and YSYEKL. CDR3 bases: TGCGCCAGCAGCCAAGGGGGACTAGCGGGTTACGAGCAGTACTTC. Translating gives CASSQGGLAGYEQYF.

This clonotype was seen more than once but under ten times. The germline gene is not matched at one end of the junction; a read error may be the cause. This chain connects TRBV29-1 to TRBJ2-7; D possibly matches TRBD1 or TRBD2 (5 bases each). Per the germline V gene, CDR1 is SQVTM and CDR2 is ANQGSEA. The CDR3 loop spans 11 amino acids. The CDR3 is CSVGDRYQQYF. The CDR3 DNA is TGCAGCGTCGGGGACCGCTACCAGCAGTACTTC.

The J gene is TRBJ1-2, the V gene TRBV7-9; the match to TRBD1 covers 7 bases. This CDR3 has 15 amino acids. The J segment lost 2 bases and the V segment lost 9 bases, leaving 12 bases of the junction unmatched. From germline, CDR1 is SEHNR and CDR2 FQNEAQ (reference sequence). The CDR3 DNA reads TGTGCCAGTAGCGAAAGGGACAGCATAAACTATGGCTACACCTTC. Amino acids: CASSERDSINYGYTF.

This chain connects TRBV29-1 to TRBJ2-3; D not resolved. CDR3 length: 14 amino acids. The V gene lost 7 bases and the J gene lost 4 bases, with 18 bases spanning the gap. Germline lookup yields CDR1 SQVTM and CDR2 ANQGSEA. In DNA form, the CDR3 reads TGCAGCGCCCGCAACGCTAGTTCCTCAGATACGCAGTATTTT. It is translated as CSARNASSSDTQYF.

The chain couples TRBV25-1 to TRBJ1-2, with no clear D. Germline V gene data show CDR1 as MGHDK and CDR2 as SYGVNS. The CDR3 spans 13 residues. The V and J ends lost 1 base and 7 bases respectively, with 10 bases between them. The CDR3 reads CASSELTLGGYTF. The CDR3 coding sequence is TGTGCCAGCAGTGAATTGACCCTGGGTGGCTACACCTTC.